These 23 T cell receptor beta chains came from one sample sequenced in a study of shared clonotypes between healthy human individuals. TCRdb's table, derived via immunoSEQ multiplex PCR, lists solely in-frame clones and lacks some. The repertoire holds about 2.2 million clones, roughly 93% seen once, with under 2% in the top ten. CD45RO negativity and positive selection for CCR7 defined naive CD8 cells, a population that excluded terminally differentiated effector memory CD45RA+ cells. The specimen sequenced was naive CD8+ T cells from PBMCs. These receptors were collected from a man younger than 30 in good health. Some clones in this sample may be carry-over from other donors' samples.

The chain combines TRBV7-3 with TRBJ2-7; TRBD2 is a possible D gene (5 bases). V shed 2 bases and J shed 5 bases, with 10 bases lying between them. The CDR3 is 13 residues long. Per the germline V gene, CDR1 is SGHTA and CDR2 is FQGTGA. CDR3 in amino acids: CASSLGRRNEQYF. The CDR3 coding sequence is TGTGCCAGCAGCTTAGGTCGGAGGAACGAGCAGTACTTC.

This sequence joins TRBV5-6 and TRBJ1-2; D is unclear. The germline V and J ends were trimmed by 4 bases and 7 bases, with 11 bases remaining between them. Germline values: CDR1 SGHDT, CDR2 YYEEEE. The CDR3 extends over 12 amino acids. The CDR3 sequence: CASSRHFGGYTF. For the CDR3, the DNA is TGTGCCAGCAGCCGACACTTCGGTGGCTACACCTTC.

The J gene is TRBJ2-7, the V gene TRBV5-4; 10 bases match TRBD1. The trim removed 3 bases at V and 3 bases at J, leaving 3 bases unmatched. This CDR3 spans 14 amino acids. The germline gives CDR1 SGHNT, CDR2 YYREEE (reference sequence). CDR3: CASSWDRGGYEQYF. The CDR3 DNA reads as TGTGCCAGCAGCTGGGACAGGGGAGGCTACGAGCAGTACTTC.

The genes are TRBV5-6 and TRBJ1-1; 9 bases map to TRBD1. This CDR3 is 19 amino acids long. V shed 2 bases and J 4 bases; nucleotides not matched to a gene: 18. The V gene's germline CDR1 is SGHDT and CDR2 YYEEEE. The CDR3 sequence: CASSFGGPGTGLEGTEAFF. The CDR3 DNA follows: TGTGCCAGCAGCTTTGGAGGACCCGGGACAGGGTTAGAGGGCACTGAAGCTTTCTTT.

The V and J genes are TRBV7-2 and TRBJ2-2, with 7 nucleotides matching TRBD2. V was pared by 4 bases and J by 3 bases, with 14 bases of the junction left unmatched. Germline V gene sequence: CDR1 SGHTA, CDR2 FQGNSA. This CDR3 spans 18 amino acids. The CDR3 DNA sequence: TGTGCCAGCAGCTCCATTCTTCCGGGACTACCATACACCGGGGAGCTGTTTTTT. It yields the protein CASSSILPGLPYTGELFF.

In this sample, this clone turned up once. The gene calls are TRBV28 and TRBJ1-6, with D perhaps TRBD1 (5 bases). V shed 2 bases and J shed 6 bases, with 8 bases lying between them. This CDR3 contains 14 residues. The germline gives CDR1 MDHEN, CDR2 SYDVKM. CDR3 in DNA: TGTGCCAGCAGTTTAGTGGGGCCTAATTCACCCCTCCACTTT. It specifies CASSLVGPNSPLHF.

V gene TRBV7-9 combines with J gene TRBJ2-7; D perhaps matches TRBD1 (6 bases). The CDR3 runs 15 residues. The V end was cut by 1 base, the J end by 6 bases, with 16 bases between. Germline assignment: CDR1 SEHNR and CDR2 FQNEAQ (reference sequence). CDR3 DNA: TGTGCCAGCAGCTTAGGGGCAGGGGAGTGGTGCGAGCAGTACTTC. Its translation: CASSLGAGEWCEQYF.

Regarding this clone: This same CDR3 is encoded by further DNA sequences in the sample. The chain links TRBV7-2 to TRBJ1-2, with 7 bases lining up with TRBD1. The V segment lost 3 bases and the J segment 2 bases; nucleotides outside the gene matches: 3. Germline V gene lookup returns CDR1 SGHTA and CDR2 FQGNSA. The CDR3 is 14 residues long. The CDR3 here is CASSFGTANYGYTF. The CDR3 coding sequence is TGTGCCAGCAGCTTCGGGACAGCAAACTATGGCTACACCTTC.

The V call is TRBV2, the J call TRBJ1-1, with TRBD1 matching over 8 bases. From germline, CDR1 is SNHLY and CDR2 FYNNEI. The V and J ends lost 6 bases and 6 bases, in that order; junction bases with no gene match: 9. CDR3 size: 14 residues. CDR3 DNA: TGTGCCAGCAGCTTCCAACAGGGGGGACCTGAAGCTTTCTTT. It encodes CASSFQQGGPEAFF.

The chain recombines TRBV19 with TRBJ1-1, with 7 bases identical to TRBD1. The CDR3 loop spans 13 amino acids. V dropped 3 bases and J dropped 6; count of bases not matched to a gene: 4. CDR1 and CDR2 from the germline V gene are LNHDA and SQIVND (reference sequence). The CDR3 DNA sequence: TGTGCCAGTAGTATCCCGGGACAGCCTGAAGCTTTCTTT. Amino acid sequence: CASSIPGQPEAFF.

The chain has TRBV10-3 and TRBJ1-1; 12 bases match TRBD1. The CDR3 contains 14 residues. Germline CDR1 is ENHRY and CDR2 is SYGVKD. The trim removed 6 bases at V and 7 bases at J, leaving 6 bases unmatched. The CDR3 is CAISAGTGGLEAFF. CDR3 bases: TGTGCCATCAGCGCCGGGACAGGGGGCCTTGAAGCTTTCTTT.

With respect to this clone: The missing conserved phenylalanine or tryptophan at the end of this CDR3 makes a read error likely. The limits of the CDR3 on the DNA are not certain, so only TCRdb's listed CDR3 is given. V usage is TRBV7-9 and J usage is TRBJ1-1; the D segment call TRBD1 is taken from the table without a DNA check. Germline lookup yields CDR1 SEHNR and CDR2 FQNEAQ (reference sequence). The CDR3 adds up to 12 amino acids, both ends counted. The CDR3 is CASSLGGQQGLY.

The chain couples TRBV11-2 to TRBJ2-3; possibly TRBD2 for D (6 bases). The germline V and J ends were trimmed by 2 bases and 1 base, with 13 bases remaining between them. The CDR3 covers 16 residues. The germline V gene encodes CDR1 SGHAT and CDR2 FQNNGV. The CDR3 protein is CASSLSEGYGTDTQYF. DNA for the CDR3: TGTGCCAGCAGCTTATCGGAGGGATACGGCACAGATACGCAGTATTTT.

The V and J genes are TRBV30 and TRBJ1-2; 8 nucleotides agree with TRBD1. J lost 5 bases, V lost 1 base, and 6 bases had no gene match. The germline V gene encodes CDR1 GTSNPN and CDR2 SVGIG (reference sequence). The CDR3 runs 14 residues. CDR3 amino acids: CAWSGTQGAYGYTF. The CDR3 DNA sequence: TGTGCCTGGAGTGGAACTCAGGGGGCGTATGGCTACACCTTC.

The CDR3 loop is CAIKSPNTGELFF. As DNA, the CDR3 is TGTGCCATCAAGTCGCCGAACACCGGGGAGCTGTTTTTT. The chain is built from TRBV6-6 and TRBJ2-2; D unclear. CDR3 size: 13 residues. Looked up from germline, CDR1 is MNHNY and CDR2 is SVGAGI (reference sequence). V was cut by 10 bases and J by 0 bases, with 9 bases left in between.

CDR3 in DNA: TGCGCCAGCAGGGAGCAGGCAGGCCGGTTTGGATATGGCTACACCTTC. This codes for CASREQAGRFGYGYTF. The rearrangement joins TRBV4-1 to TRBJ1-2, with unresolved D. The CDR3 sequence is 16 residues long. Trimming took off 6 bases at V and 5 bases at J, with 22 bases between the two ends. In germline, CDR1 is MGHRA, CDR2 YSYEKL.

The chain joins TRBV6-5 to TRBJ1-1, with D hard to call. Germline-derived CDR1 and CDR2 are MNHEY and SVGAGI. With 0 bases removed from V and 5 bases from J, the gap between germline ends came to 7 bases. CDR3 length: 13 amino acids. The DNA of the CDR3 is TGTGCCAGCAGTTACTCGTGGGAGACTGAAGCTTTCTTT. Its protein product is CASSYSWETEAFF.

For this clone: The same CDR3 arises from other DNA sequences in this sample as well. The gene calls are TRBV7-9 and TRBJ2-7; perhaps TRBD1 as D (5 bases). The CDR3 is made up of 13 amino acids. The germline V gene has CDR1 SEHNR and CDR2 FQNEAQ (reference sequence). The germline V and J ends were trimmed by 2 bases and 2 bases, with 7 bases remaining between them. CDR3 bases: TGTGCCAGCAGCTTACCAGGGACCTACGAGCAGTACTTC. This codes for CASSLPGTYEQYF.

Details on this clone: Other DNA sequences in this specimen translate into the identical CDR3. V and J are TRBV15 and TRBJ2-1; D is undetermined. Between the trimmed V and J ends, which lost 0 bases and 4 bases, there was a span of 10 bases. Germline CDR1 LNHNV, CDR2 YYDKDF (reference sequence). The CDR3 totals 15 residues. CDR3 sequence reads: CATSRDSGLYNEQFF. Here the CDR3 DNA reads TGTGCCACCAGCAGAGATAGTGGCCTTTACAATGAGCAGTTCTTC.

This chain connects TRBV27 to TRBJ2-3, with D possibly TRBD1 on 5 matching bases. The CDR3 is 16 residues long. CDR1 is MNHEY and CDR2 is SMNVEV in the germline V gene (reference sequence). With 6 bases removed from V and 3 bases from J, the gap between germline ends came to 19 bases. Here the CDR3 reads CASRPLQGLVTDTQYF. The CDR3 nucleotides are TGTGCCAGCAGACCCCTCCAGGGTCTGGTAACAGATACGCAGTATTTT.

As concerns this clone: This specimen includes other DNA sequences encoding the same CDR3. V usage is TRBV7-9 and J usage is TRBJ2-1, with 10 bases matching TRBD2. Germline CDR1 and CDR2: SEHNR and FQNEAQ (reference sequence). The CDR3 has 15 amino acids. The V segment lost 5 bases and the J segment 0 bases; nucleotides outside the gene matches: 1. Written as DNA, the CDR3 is TGTGCCAGCAGCCCTAGCGGGAGCTCCTACAATGAGCAGTTCTTC. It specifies CASSPSGSSYNEQFF. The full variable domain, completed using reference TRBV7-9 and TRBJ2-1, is DTGVSQNPRHKITKRGQNVTFRCDPISEHNRLYWYRQTLGQGPEFLTYFQNEAQLEKSRLLSDRFSAERPKGSFSTLEIQRTEQGDSAMYLCASSPSGSSYNEQFFGPGTRLTVL.

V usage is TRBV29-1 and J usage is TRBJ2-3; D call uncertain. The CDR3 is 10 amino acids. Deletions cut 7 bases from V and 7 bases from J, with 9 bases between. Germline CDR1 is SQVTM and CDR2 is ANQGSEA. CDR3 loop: CSALENTQYF. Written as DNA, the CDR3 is TGCAGCGCCCTGGAAAATACGCAGTATTTT.

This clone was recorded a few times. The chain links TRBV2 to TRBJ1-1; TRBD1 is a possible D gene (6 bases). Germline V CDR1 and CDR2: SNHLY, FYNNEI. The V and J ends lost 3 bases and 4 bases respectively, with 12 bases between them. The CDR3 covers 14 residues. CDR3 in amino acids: CASSDRGAGTEAFF. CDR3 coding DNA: TGTGCCAGCAGTGACAGGGGAGCGGGCACTGAAGCTTTCTTT.